This entry is about one T cell receptor beta chain. As yet, its antigen is unknown. The sample is drawn from a study of T cell responses to AZD1222 COVID-19 vaccine. Study outcomes and limitations: Vaccine-associated CD4 TCRs spanned spike, dominant at 160-218 and 743-854. The study identified only a handful of AZD1222 recipients as seropositive at baseline. Clonal diversity was possibly underestimated; the donors were predominantly white British and more often female. Close to half of spike-specific TCRs reportedly recognize unmutated variant regions.

The data were produced by immunoSEQ multiplex PCR, yet TCRdb's version contains in-frame clones alone and is incomplete. This table has roughly 80,000 clones, 70% to 85% appearing once. The TCR sequence derives from an adult in good health. This material consisted of peripheral blood, taken on day 0 of AZD1222 vaccination.

CDR3 in amino acids: CASSLLNKNTEAFF. The CDR3 DNA reads as TGTGCCAGCAGCTTACTTAATAAGAACACTGAAGCTTTCTTT. The chain is built from TRBV7-2 and TRBJ1-1; D unclear. Trimming shortened V by 2 bases and J by 1 base, and 8 bases separated the two germline ends. The CDR3 loop spans 14 amino acids. CDR1 is SGHTA and CDR2 is FQGNSA in the germline V gene.